The subject of this entry is one T cell receptor (beta chain). This sample is drawn from a study of OX40 agonist ivuxolimab in advanced cancers. Whole-study context: Ivuxolimab was administered intravenously to patients at 0.01 to 10 mg/kg every 2 weeks.

In germline, CDR1 is SQVTM, CDR2 ANQGSEA. This CDR3 spans 14 amino acids. With 6 bases removed from V and 0 bases from J, the gap between germline ends came to 13 bases. This table comes from immunoSEQ multiplex PCR, and its TCRdb copy is limited to in-frame clones, with some not included. The sample lists approximately 77,000 clones, about 93% seen once, with less than 0.35% in the top ten. The receptor was derived from an adult with an advanced solid tumor such as melanoma, head and neck, liver or kidney cancer. Source: CD4+ or CD8+ T cells sorted from blood, taken in a trial of the OX40 agonist ivuxolimab. The chain joins TRBV29-1 to TRBJ2-3; a possible D gene is TRBD2 (6 bases). The CDR3 region has the DNA TGCAGCGTAGGCGGGACGGAGAGCACAGATACGCAGTATTTT. Translation: CSVGGTESTDTQYF.